The subject of this entry is one T cell receptor (beta chain). Its antigen remains unknown. Germline lookup yields CDR1 KGHSH and CDR2 LQKENI. V was shortened by 4 bases and J by 1 base, with 14 bases between the two germline ends. The CDR3 is made up of 16 amino acids. This specimen belongs to a study of Ad26.COV2.S vaccination and SARS-CoV-2 variants. General study results and limits: Following vaccination, spike-specific CD8+ and CD4+ T cell responses reportedly exhibited substantial breadth.

TCRdb keeps only in-frame clones here, not all; method: immunoSEQ multiplex PCR. The repertoire holds fewer than 600,000 clones, with around 89% as singletons. Treatment described: 15 to 20 received Ad26.COV2.S at low or high dose, single or two shots; 5 received placebo; per-sample allocation not given. The investigators took samples on day 63 after the first vaccine or placebo injection. In Boston, the donor was an adult between 18-55 years of age. The sample consisted of peripheral blood, taken in a trial of Ad26.COV2.S vaccine versus placebo. The receptor comes from a person between 18 and 65 years old who received the Ad26.COV2.S COVID-19 vaccine or a placebo. The chain carries TRBV18 and TRBJ1-5; the D gene is possibly TRBD1 (6 bases). The DNA for the CDR3 is TGTGCCAGCTCACTTACAGGGTTAGGGAGCAATCAGCCCCAGCATTTT. This sequence encodes CASSLTGLGSNQPQHF.